This TCR beta chain was recorded in a study of cytomegalovirus exposure and HLA in healthy donors. Study details: A prior analysis found about 110 million unique TCR beta sequences from around 180 million T cells. Whole-study results and caveats: Most CMV-associated TCR beta chains appeared HLA-restricted in a later analysis.

As to this clone: Antigen: not known.

PCR employed 60 Vbeta and 13 Jbeta primers. Clones were read by immunoSEQ multiplex PCR, and TCRdb kept only the in-frame ones, dropping some. The repertoire holds fewer than 80,000 clones, 60% to 80% seen once, with roughly 25% in the top ten. The length of the CDR3 is 15 residues. Losses at the gene ends were 6 bases for V and 6 bases for J; bases not matched to a gene: 6. Germline CDR1 reads ENHRY; CDR2 reads SYGVKD. This receptor was obtained from a woman in her 40s in good health and CMV-seropositive. Sequenced material: PBMCs. This chain connects TRBV10-3 to TRBJ1-6; TRBD1 matches at 9 bases. The CDR3 DNA follows: TGTGCCATCAGCATCGCGGGACAGGGTAATTCACCCCTCCACTTT. Its protein product is CAISIAGQGNSPLHF.